The 30 T cell receptor beta chains presented below share a single source sample, sequenced in a study of immune heterogeneity within non-small cell lung tumors. Bulk tumor genomic DNA, about 620 ng per sample, was used as template. Widely spaced biopsies, several per primary tumor, were obtained at surgery. The cohort was untreated, with newly diagnosed non-small cell lung cancer undergoing curative surgery. Multiplex PCR with 32 V and 13 J primers amplified TCR beta CDR3. TCRdb itself ran the multiplex PCR reads through MiXCR, one entry per CDR3 protein. The data show over 25,000 distinct CDR3 sequences, 25% to 30% seen once. Sequencing was carried out using lung tumor tissue. Every receptor here comes from a man aged 35 to 55 with non-small cell lung cancer.

This clonotype came up many times. This chain links TRBV27 with TRBJ1-1; 11 nucleotides match TRBD1. The trim removed 1 base at V and 1 base at J, leaving 17 bases unmatched. From germline, CDR1 is MNHEY and CDR2 SMNVEV (reference sequence). CDR3 size: 21 residues. CDR3 sequence: CASSLWFGRPGQGVTNTEAFF. CDR3 nucleotide sequence: TGTGCCAGCAGTTTATGGTTCGGAAGACCGGGACAGGGGGTAACGAACACTGAAGCTTTCTTT.

The chain combines TRBV5-8 with TRBJ1-2; a weak D match, TRBD1 (5 bases). Germline V CDR1 and CDR2: SGHTS, YDEGEE. Trimming took off 0 bases at V and 5 bases at J, with 11 bases between the two ends. CDR3 length: 14 residues. CDR3 in DNA: TGTGCCAGCAGCTTGGCCAACAGGAAGTATGGCTACACCTTC. As protein: CASSLANRKYGYTF.

For this clonotype: This could be a read error, since a much larger clone is one nucleotide away. The rearrangement joins TRBV4-2 to TRBJ1-2, with 7 bases fitting TRBD1. Germline V gives CDR1 LGHNA, CDR2 YNFKEQ. V dropped 6 bases and J dropped 4; count of bases not matched to a gene: 8. This CDR3 has 14 amino acids. The DNA of the CDR3 is TGTGCCAGCAGTCCCACAGGGGATCGCTATGGCTACACCTTC. This encodes CASSPTGDRYGYTF.

This rearrangement joins TRBV12-5 to TRBJ2-2; no clear D gene. The CDR3 contains 12 residues. CDR1 is LGHNT and CDR2 is FRNRAP in the germline V gene. The germline V and J ends were trimmed by 2 bases and 4 bases, with 2 bases remaining between them. The CDR3 is CASGLSTGELFF. In nucleotides, the CDR3 is TGTGCTAGTGGTTTGAGCACCGGGGAGCTGTTTTTT.

The rearrangement uses TRBV10-2 and TRBJ2-3; D gene uncertain. The germline V gene has CDR1 WSHSY and CDR2 SAAADI. Trimming removed 1 base from V and 0 bases from J, with 5 bases in between. This CDR3 comprises 14 residues. Here the CDR3 DNA reads TGCGCCAGCAGTGAGTGGGCGAGCACAGATACGCAGTATTTT. Translating it yields CASSEWASTDTQYF.

On this clonotype itself: Possible read error: a much larger clone is one base away. This rearrangement joins TRBV24-1 to TRBJ2-1, with 9 nucleotides matching TRBD2. This CDR3 is 15 amino acids long. Germline V lookup: CDR1 KGHDR, CDR2 SFDVKD. CDR3 residues: CATSDSSGVYSEQFF. As DNA, the CDR3 is TGTGCCACCAGTGATTCTAGCGGGGTCTACAGTGAGCAGTTCTTC.

This clonotype has only a few counts. CDR3 sequence: CASSLGLLGDTQYF. DNA of the CDR3: TGTGCCAGCAGTCTGGGACTACTAGGAGATACGCAGTATTTT. The chain joins TRBV28 to TRBJ2-3; 7 bases match TRBD2. Germline V gene sequence: CDR1 MDHEN, CDR2 SYDVKM. Unmatched junction bases numbered 7, after V lost 5 bases and J lost 5 bases. This CDR3 has 14 residues. The full variable domain, in which reference TRBV28 and TRBJ2-3 provide the parts outside the CDR3, is DVKVTQSSRYLVKRTGEKVFLECVQDMDHENMFWYRQDPGLGLRLIYFSYDVKMKEKGDIPEGYSVSREKKERFSLILESASTNQTSMYLCASSLGLLGDTQYFGPGTRLTVL.

Comment on this clonotype: This may arise from a read error, as a much more abundant clone is one base away. The chain uses TRBV18 and TRBJ2-7; no reliable D call. The germline V gene has CDR1 KGHSH and CDR2 LQKENI. This CDR3 spans 13 amino acids. The CDR3 DNA reads as TGTGCCAGCCCACCGCTCGAGGCTGGCGAGCAGTACTTC. Amino acid sequence: CASPPLEAGEQYF.

In its sample, this clonotype was seen many times. The J gene is TRBJ1-2, the V gene TRBV6-1, with D possibly TRBD1 on 6 matching bases. The germline V and J ends were trimmed by 6 bases and 4 bases, with 15 bases remaining between them. Germline values: CDR1 MNHNS, CDR2 SASEGT. The CDR3 contains 14 residues. In nucleotides, the CDR3 is TGTGCCAGCAGCCGAGAGGGGGGAAGCTATGGCTACACCTTC. It specifies CASSREGGSYGYTF.

This clonotype came up a few times. V and J are TRBV12-3 or TRBV12-4 and TRBJ2-6; D is possibly TRBD2 (5 bases). The germline V and J ends were trimmed by 11 bases and 1 base, with 9 bases remaining between them. The CDR3 runs 13 residues. The CDR3 DNA is TGTGCCGTCGGAGGTTCTGGGGCCAACGTCCTGACTTTC. Its translation is CAVGGSGANVLTF.

The chain links TRBV25-1 to TRBJ2-7; 7 bases agree with TRBD2. The CDR3 contains 12 residues. J was trimmed by 6 bases and V by 7 bases; bases with no gene match: 6. The germline V gene encodes CDR1 MGHDK and CDR2 SYGVNS. The CDR3 region is CASTQTGGEQYF. In DNA, the CDR3 is TGTGCCAGCACCCAAACGGGAGGCGAGCAGTACTTC.

The chain links TRBV9 to TRBJ2-2; 13 bases agree with TRBD2. Unmatched junction bases numbered 5, after V lost 0 bases and J lost 3 bases. The CDR3 extends over 18 amino acids. The germline CDR1 and CDR2 sequences are SGDLS and YYNGEE. The CDR3 loop reads CASSVAGLAGEYTGELFF. The CDR3 coding sequence is TGTGCCAGCAGCGTAGCAGGACTAGCGGGAGAGTACACCGGGGAGCTGTTTTTT.

This clonotype has only a few counts. The chain employs TRBV18 and TRBJ2-1; D gene uncertain. This CDR3 spans 12 amino acids. V was trimmed by 2 bases and J by 5 bases, leaving 4 bases between them. Germline values: CDR1 KGHSH, CDR2 LQKENI. The CDR3 loop reads CASSPMNNEQFF. CDR3 sequence (DNA): TGTGCCAGCTCACCAATGAACAATGAGCAGTTCTTC.

In this sample, this clonotype turned up once. The chain employs TRBV19 and TRBJ1-5, with a weak D call TRBD1 (5 bases). Trimming pared 9 bases from V and 3 bases from J, leaving 12 bases between. The germline V gene encodes CDR1 LNHDA and CDR2 SQIVND (reference sequence). This CDR3 contains 13 residues. In DNA, the CDR3 is TGTGCCAGCTGGTGGGGACTCAATCAGCCCCAGCATTTT. Protein product: CASWWGLNQPQHF.

The chain employs TRBV27 and TRBJ2-1; possibly TRBD2 for D (6 bases). V was clipped by 5 bases and J by 0 bases, with 20 bases between them. This CDR3 comprises 18 residues. Germline CDR1 is MNHEY and CDR2 is SMNVEV (reference sequence). The CDR3 DNA follows: TGTGCCAGCAGTCGGCTGAGTAGCGGAGGGAGCTCCTACAATGAGCAGTTCTTC. Encoded protein: CASSRLSSGGSSYNEQFF.

This clonotype was recorded many times. The chain combines TRBV6-2 or TRBV6-3 with TRBJ1-3, with 7 bases fitting TRBD1. The J segment lost 0 bases and the V segment lost 7 bases, leaving 6 bases of the junction unmatched. The length of the CDR3 is 15 residues. The germline gives CDR1 MNHEY, CDR2 SVGEGT. In nucleotides, the CDR3 is TGTGCCAGCACAGACAGGGCCACCTCTGGAAACACCATATATTTT. This sequence encodes CASTDRATSGNTIYF.

In its sample, this clonotype was seen once. This may be a read error: a much more frequent sequence differs by one nucleotide. V gene TRBV7-2 combines with J gene TRBJ2-1; weak D call: TRBD1 (6 bases). Trimming removed 3 bases from V and 6 bases from J, with 12 bases in between. CDR1 and CDR2 (germline): SGHTA, FQGNSA. The CDR3 length is 14 residues. The CDR3 loop is CASSFRQVGNEQFF. CDR3 DNA: TGTGCCAGCAGCTTTCGACAGGTAGGCAATGAGCAGTTCTTC.

This clonotype counts as medium-sized (0.01 to 0.1%). This rearrangement joins TRBV27 to TRBJ2-7; 12 nucleotides line up with TRBD2. The CDR3 runs 16 residues. The germline V gene has CDR1 MNHEY and CDR2 SMNVEV (reference sequence). Trimming cost V 2 bases and J 2 bases; bases outside gene matches: 4. This CDR3 reads CASSLKRTSGTYEQYF. As DNA, the CDR3 is TGTGCCAGCAGTTTAAAAAGGACTAGCGGGACCTACGAGCAGTACTTC.

Comment on this clonotype: Given a much more abundant clone one base away, this may be a read error. This chain connects TRBV5-1 to TRBJ1-6, with D possibly being TRBD1 (5 bases). Germline V gives CDR1 SGHRS, CDR2 YFSETQ. The CDR3 runs 12 residues. DNA of the CDR3: TGCGCCAGCAAATTGGGGGATTCACCCATCCACTTT. It encodes CASKLGDSPIHF.

This clonotype was counted many times. V is TRBV7-2 and J is TRBJ2-7; 16 bases are shared with TRBD2. The CDR3 totals 15 residues. Germline CDR1 and CDR2: SGHTA and FQGNSA. The V segment lost 4 bases and the J segment 6 bases; nucleotides outside the gene matches: 3. The CDR3 loop reads CASSSGLAGGPEQYF. CDR3 bases: TGTGCCAGCAGCTCGGGACTAGCGGGAGGGCCCGAGCAGTACTTC.

The chain employs TRBV20-1 and TRBJ2-5; perhaps TRBD2 as D (6 bases). Trimming removed 1 base at V and 5 bases at J, with 11 bases between. The CDR3 is 13 amino acids. Germline V gene lookup returns CDR1 DFQATT and CDR2 SNEGSKA (reference sequence). The CDR3 loop reads CSARGVGGETQYF. CDR3 DNA sequence: TGCAGTGCTAGAGGTGTCGGAGGGGAGACCCAGTACTTC.

This clonotype was counted between two and nine times. The chain joins TRBV3-1 to TRBJ2-3; no firm D call. Trimming took off 1 base at V and 4 bases at J, with 9 bases between the two ends. Germline CDR1 and CDR2: LGHDT and YNNKEL (reference sequence). The CDR3 has 14 amino acids. CDR3 protein: CASSQGYGADTQYF. CDR3 sequence (DNA): TGTGCCAGCAGCCAAGGTTACGGCGCAGATACGCAGTATTTT.

In its sample, this clonotype was seen a few times. The chain uses TRBV24-1 and TRBJ2-6, with D perhaps matching TRBD1 (5 bases). The CDR3 sequence is 14 residues long. Germline loops: CDR1 KGHDR, CDR2 SFDVKD. Between the trimmed V and J ends, which lost 6 bases and 2 bases, there was a span of 7 bases. The CDR3: CATSPRAGANVLTF. CDR3 in DNA: TGTGCCACCAGTCCCAGGGCTGGGGCCAACGTCCTGACTTTC.

This clonotype was seen only a few times. The rearrangement links TRBV14 to TRBJ2-7, with TRBD2 identical over 9 bases. Germline V lookup: CDR1 SGHDN, CDR2 FVKESK. CDR3 length: 15 amino acids. V gave up 1 base and J gave up 6 bases; unmatched junction bases: 7. CDR3 in DNA: TGTGCCAGCAGCCAAGCTTATAGCGGGAGAGGCGAGCAGTACTTC. It encodes CASSQAYSGRGEQYF.

This sequence joins TRBV5-4 and TRBJ2-7; 10 bases line up with TRBD2. V shed 8 bases, J shed 3 bases, and the junction held 8 bases outside the gene matches. From germline, CDR1 is SGHNT and CDR2 YYREEE (reference sequence). CDR3 length equals 14 residues. The CDR3 reads CARPQREGLYEQYF. CDR3 in DNA: TGTGCCAGGCCTCAGCGGGAGGGCCTCTACGAGCAGTACTTC.

As regards this clonotype: Given the absence of the conserved phenylalanine or tryptophan at the CDR3 end, a read error is likely. The chain links TRBV20-1 to TRBJ2-7, with 13 nucleotides matching TRBD2. Germline values: CDR1 DFQATT, CDR2 SNEGSKA (reference sequence). CDR3 length: 15 amino acids. Unmatched junction bases numbered 8, after V lost 5 bases and J lost 4 bases. The CDR3 is CSAQGLAGTNYEQYL. DNA for the CDR3: TGCAGTGCTCAGGGACTAGCGGGGACAAATTACGAGCAGTACCTC.

This chain connects TRBV20-1 to TRBJ1-2; D not certain. V was shortened by 0 bases and J by 8 bases, with 13 bases between the two germline ends. Germline values: CDR1 DFQATT, CDR2 SNEGSKA (reference sequence). The CDR3 is 13 residues long. The CDR3 DNA reads TGCAGTGCTAGAGATGGGAGGGCTCGGGGCTACACCTTC. Its translation: CSARDGRARGYTF.

This clonotype was seen a handful of times. This rearrangement joins TRBV5-8 to TRBJ1-6; D unclear. Looked up from germline, CDR1 is SGHTS and CDR2 is YDEGEE. The CDR3 extends over 12 amino acids. Trimming removed 2 bases from V and 10 bases from J, with 7 bases in between. CDR3 sequence: CASSLGGSPLHF. Written as DNA, the CDR3 is TGTGCCAGCAGCTTAGGCGGATCACCCCTCCACTTT.

At least ten counts were recorded for this clonotype. CDR3 in amino acids: CASSPTDRHGYTF. In DNA form, the CDR3 reads TGTGCCAGCAGCCCCACGGACAGACATGGCTACACCTTC. The rearrangement uses TRBV11-1 and TRBJ1-2; possibly TRBD1 for D (6 bases). The CDR3 sequence is 13 residues long. Germline V gives CDR1 SGHAT, CDR2 FQDESV (reference sequence). V was clipped by 5 bases and J by 6 bases, with 13 bases between them. The full variable domain, rest sourced from reference TRBV11-1 and TRBJ1-2, is EAEVAQSPRYKITEKSQAVAFWCDPISGHATLYWYRQILGQGPELLVQFQDESVVDDSQLPKDRFSAERLKGVDSTLKIQPAELGDSAMYLCASSPTDRHGYTFGSGTRLTVV.

To note about this clonotype: This may be a read error, as it is one base from a much larger clone. J is TRBJ2-7 and V is TRBV6-5; D is uncertain. The V gene's germline CDR1 is MNHEY and CDR2 SVGAGI. The CDR3 totals 13 residues. CDR3 loop: CASSLIAKSEHYF. As DNA, the CDR3 is TGTGCCAGCAGTTTAATTGCAAAGAGTGAGCACTACTTC.